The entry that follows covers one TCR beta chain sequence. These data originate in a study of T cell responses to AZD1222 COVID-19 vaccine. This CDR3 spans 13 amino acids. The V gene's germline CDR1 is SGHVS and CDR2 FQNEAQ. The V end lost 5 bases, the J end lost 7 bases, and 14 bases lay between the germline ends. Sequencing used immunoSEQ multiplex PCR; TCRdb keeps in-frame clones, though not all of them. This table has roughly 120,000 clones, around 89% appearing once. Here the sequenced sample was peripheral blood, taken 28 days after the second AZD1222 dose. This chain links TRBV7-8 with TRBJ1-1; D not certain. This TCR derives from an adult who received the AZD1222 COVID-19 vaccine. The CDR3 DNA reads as TGTGCCAGCAGCATGGACGGGAGCCGTGAAGCTTTCTTT. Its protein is CASSMDGSREAFF.